This TCR beta chain was sequenced in a study of PD-1 blockade in classical Hodgkin lymphoma. General observations from the study: According to reports, newly diagnosed patients had lower baseline TCR diversity than healthy donors, and relapsed/refractory patients had lower baseline TCR diversity still. Significantly greater TCR diversity emerged by C4D1 in CD4+ cells but not CD8+ cells.

V lost 4 bases, J lost 12 bases, and 10 bases lay in between. Germline values: CDR1 MNHGY, CDR2 SVAAGI. This CDR3 has 11 residues. Using immunoSEQ multiplex PCR, the repertoire was profiled, and TCRdb retains in-frame clones only, with some absent. The sample contains roughly 100,000 clones, approximately 89% of which appear only once. Time point: cycle 4 day 1 (C4D1), after 5 to 7 weeks of nivolumab. Each patient experienced a relapse that followed autologous stem cell transplantation, and brentuximab vedotin exposure varied. As to this clone: The antigen is undetermined.

V usage is TRBV6-9 and J usage is TRBJ2-1; D is ambiguous. This TCR was sampled from a human donor with classical Hodgkin lymphoma. The sample was peripheral blood mononuclear cells (PBMCs), taken before the fourth cycle of nivolumab. This CDR3 reads CASSFFGWQFF. Written as DNA, the CDR3 is TGTGCCAGCAGTTTTTTTGGGTGGCAGTTCTTC.